This T cell receptor beta chain appears in the sequencing data of a study of cytomegalovirus exposure and HLA in healthy donors. There are 14 residues in the CDR3. CDR1 and CDR2 from the germline V gene are SNHLY and FYNNEI. V lost 4 bases and J 1 base, leaving 10 bases between the germline ends. Measured with immunoSEQ multiplex PCR; TCRdb has only the in-frame clones, and not every one. The sample has 110,000 or so clones; more than 85% are singletons. The specimen was PBMCs. This clonotype originated in a woman aged 18-29 years in good health and CMV-seropositive. The chain recombines TRBV2 with TRBJ1-1; no definite D call. CDR3 loop: CASSGGVSNTEAFF. The CDR3 DNA follows: TGTGCCAGCAGTGGGGGAGTTTCGAACACTGAAGCTTTCTTT. Supplemented by reference TRBV2 and TRBJ1-1, the full variable domain reads EPEVTQTPSHQVTQMGQEVILRCVPISNHLYFYWYRQILGQKVEFLVSFYNNEISEKSEIFDDQFSVERPDGSNFTLKIRSTKLEDSAMYFCASSGGVSNTEAFFGQGTRLTVV.